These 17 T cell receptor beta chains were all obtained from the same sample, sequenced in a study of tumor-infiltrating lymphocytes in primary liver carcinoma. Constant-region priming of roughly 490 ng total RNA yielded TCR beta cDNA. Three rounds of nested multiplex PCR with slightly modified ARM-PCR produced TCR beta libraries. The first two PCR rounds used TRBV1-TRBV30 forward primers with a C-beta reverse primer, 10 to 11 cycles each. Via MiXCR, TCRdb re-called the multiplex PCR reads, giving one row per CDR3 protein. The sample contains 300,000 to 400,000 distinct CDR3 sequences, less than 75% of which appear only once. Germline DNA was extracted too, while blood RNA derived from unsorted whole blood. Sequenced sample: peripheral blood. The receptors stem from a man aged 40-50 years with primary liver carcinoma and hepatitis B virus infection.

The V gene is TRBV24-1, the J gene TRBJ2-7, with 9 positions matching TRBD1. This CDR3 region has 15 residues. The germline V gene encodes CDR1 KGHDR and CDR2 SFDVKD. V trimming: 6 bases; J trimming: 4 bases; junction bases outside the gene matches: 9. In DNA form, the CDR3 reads TGTGCCACCAGTTCCCGAACAGGGGGCGGGTACGAGCAGTACTTC. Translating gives CATSSRTGGGYEQYF.

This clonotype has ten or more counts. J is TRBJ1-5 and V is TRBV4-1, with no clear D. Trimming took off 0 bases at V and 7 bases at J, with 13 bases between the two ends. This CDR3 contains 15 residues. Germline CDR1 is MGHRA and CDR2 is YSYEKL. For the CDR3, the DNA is TGCGCCAGCAGCCAAGATGCGGCGTTAGGGCAGCCCCAGCATTTT. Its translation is CASSQDAALGQPQHF.

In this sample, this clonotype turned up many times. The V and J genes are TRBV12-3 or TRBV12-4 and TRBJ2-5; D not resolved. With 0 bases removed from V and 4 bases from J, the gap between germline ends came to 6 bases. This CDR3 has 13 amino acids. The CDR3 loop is CASSLARRETQYF. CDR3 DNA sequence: TGTGCCAGCAGTTTAGCACGAAGAGAGACCCAGTACTTC.

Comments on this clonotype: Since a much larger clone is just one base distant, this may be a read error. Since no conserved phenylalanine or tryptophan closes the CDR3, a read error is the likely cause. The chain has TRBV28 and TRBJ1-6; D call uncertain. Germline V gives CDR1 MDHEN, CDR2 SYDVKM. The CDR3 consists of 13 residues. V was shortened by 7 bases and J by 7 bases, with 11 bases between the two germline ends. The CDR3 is CASTLSGNSPLHL. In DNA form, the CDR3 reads TGTGCCAGCACCCTTAGTGGGAATTCACCCCTCCACCTT.

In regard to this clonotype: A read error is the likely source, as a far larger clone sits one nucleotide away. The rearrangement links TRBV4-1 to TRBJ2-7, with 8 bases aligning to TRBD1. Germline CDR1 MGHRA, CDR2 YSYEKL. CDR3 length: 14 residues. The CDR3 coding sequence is TGCGCCAGCAGCCAGGGGCAGGGGGCATACGATCAGTACTTC. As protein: CASSQGQGAYDQYF.

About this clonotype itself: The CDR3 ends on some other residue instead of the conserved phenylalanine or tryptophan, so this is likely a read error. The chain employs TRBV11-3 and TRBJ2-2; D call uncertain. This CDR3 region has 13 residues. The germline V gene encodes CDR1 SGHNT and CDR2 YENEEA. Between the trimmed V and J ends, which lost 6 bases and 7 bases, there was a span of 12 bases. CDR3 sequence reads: CASSSQSDGELFY. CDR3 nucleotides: TGTGCCAGCAGTTCCCAGAGCGACGGGGAGCTGTTTTAT.

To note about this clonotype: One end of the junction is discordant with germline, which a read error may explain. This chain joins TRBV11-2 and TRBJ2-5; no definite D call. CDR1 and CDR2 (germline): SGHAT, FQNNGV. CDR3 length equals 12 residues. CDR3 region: CARSLSREAQYF. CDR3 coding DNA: TGTGCCAGGAGCTTGAGTCGAGAGGCCCAGTACTTC.

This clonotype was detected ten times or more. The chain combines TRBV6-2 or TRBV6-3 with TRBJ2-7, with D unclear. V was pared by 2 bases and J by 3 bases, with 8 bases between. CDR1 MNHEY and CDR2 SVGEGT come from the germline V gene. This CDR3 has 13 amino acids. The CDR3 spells CASSYGSNYEQYF. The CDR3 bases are TGTGCCAGCAGTTACGGTAGCAACTACGAGCAGTACTTC.

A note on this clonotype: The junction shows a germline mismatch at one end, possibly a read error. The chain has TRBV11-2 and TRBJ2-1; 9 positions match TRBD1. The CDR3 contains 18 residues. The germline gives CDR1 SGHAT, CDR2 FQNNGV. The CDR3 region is CASSFWPSGTGTYNEQFF. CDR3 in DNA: TGTGCTAGCAGCTTTTGGCCTTCCGGGACAGGGACTTACAATGAGCAGTTCTTC.

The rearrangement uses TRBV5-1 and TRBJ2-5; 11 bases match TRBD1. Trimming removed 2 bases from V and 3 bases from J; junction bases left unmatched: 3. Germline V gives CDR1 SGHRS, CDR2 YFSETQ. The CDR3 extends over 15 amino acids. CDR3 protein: CASSFKGQGEETQYF. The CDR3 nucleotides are TGCGCCAGCAGCTTTAAGGGACAGGGGGAAGAGACCCAGTACTTC.

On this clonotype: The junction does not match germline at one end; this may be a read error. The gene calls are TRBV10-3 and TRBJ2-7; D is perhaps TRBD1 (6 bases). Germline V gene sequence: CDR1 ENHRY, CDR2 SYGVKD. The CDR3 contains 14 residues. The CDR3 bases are TGTACCATCACTGTCGACAGGTTAGGCTACGAGCAGTACTTC. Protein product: CTITVDRLGYEQYF.

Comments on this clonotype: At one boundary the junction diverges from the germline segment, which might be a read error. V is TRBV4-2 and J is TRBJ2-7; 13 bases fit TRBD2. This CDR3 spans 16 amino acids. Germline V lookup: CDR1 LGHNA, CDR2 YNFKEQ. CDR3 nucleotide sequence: TGTGCCAGCTGCCGCGAAACTAGCGGGAGGGGGTACGAGCAGCACTTC. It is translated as CASCRETSGRGYEQHF.

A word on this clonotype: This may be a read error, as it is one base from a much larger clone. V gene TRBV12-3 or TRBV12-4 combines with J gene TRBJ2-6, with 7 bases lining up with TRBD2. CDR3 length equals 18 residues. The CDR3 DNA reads TGTGCCAGCGGTTTGGTTAGCGGGTTAAACTCTGGGGCCAACGTCCTGACTTTC. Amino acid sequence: CASGLVSGLNSGANVLTF.

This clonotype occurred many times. The CDR3: CASNGLAGGQDTQYF. The CDR3 DNA reads as TGTGCCAGCAACGGACTAGCGGGAGGGCAAGATACGCAGTATTTT. The chain has TRBV6-1 and TRBJ2-3, with TRBD2 identical over 15 bases. CDR3 size: 15 residues. V gave up 7 bases and J gave up 5 bases; unmatched junction bases: 4. Germline V lookup: CDR1 MNHNS, CDR2 SASEGT.

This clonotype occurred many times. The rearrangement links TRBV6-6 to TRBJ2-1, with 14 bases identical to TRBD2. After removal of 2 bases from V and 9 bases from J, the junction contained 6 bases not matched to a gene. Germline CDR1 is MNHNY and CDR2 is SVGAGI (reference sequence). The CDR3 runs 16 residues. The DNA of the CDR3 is TGTGCCAGCAGTTACCCCGGACTAGCGGGAGGTGGTGAGCAGTTCTTC. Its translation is CASSYPGLAGGGEQFF.

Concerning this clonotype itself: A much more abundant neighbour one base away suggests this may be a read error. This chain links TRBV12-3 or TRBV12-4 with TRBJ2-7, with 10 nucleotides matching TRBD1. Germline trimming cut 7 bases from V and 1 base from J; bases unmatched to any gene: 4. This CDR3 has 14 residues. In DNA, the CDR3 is TGTGCCAGCATAACGGGACAGGGGTCCTACGAGCAGTACTTC. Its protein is CASITGQGSYEQYF.

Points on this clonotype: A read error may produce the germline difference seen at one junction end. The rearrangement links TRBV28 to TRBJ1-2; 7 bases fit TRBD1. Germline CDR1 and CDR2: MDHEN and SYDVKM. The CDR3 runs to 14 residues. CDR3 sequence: CASSLPDRLIGYTF. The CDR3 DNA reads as TGTGCCAGTAGTTTACCGGACAGGCTTATTGGCTACACCTTC.